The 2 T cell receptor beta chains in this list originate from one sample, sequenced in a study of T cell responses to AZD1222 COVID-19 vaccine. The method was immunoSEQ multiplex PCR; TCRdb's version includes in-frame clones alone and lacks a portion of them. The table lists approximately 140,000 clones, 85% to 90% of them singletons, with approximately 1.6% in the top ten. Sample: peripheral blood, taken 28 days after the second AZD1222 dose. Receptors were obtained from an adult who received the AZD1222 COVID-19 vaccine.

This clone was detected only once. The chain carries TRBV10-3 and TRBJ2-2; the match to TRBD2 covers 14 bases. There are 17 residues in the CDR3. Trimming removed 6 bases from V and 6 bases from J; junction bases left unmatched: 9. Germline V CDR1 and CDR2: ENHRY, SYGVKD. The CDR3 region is CAIRETSGRAGPGELFF. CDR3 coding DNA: TGTGCCATCAGGGAGACTAGCGGGAGGGCCGGTCCCGGGGAGCTGTTTTTT.

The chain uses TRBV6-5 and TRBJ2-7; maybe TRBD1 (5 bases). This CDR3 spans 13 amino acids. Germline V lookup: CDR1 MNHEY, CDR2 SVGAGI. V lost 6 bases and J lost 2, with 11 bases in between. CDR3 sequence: CASRSGSPYEQYF. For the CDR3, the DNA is TGTGCCAGCAGGTCAGGGTCCCCCTACGAGCAGTACTTC.